This T cell receptor beta chain originates from a study of response to subunit inactivated influenza vaccine. Study-wide points: The authors put forward the suggestion that each seasonal influenza vaccination may bring in only a limited number of new T cells.

TCRdb ran MiXCR on the RT-PCR reads and lists one entry per CDR3 protein. The table lists about 570,000 distinct CDR3 sequences, 12% of them singletons. CDR3 length: 14 amino acids. Germline V gene data show CDR1 as DFQATT and CDR2 as SNEGSKA (reference sequence). Trimming left V 1 base short and J 4 bases short, with 13 bases between. This clonotype was seen at least ten times. Antigen unknown. V is TRBV20-1 and J is TRBJ1-1, with a weak D call TRBD1 (6 bases). The source was PBMCs from blood, collected on the day of vaccination. This sequence was found in a man over 45 who received an inactivated influenza vaccine. The CDR3 DNA reads TGCAGTGCTAGAGTAGGCGGGGGCGTCACTGAAGCTTTCTTT. Translating it yields CSARVGGGVTEAFF.